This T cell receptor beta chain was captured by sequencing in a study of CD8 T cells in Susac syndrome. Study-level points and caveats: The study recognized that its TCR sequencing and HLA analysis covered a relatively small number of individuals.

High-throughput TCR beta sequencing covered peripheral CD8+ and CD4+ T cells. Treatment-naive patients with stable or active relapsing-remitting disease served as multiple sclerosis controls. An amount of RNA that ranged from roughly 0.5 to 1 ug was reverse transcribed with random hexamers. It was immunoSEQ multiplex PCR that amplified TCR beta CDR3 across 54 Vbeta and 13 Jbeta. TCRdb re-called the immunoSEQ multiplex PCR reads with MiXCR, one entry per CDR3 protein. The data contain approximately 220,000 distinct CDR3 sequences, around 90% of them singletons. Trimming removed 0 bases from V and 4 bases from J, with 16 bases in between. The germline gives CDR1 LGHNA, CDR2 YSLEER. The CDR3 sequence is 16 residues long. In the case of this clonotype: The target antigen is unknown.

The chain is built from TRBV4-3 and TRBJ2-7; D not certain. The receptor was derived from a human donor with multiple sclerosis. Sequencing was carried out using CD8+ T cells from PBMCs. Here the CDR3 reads CASSQEVGPGSYEQYF. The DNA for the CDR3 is TGCGCCAGCAGCCAAGAGGTCGGTCCTGGATCTTACGAGCAGTACTTC.